This entry features one TCR beta chain sequence. Its antigen is unidentified. V dropped 3 bases and J dropped 5 bases, with 11 bases sitting between them. Germline loops: CDR1 SGHKS, CDR2 YYEKEE (reference sequence). CDR3 size: 14 residues. The data stem from a study of OX40 agonist ivuxolimab in advanced cancers. Overall study: Patients were treated with ivuxolimab, an agonistic anti-OX40 (CD134) antibody. Study-level findings and limits: At 0.1 to 3.0 mg/kg and by week 6, clonal expansion occurred in CD4+ and CD8+ blood T cells.

Generated by immunoSEQ multiplex PCR, the TCRdb table keeps only in-frame clones and is missing some. The table shows under 95,000 clones, with roughly 86% occurring only once. V gene TRBV5-5 combines with J gene TRBJ2-2; D is uncertain. The clonotype comes from an adult with an advanced solid tumor such as melanoma, head and neck, liver or kidney cancer. Sequences were derived from CD4+ or CD8+ T cells sorted from blood, sampled in a trial of the OX40 agonist ivuxolimab. The CDR3 spells CASSWVPVTGELFF. CDR3 nucleotide sequence: TGTGCCAGCAGCTGGGTCCCAGTAACCGGGGAGCTGTTTTTT. Supplemented by reference TRBV5-5 and TRBJ2-2, the full variable domain reads DAGVTQSPTHLIKTRGQQVTLRCSPISGHKSVSWYQQVLGQGPQFIFQYYEKEERGRGNFPDRFSARQFPNYSSELNVNALLLGDSALYLCASSWVPVTGELFFGEGSRLTVL.